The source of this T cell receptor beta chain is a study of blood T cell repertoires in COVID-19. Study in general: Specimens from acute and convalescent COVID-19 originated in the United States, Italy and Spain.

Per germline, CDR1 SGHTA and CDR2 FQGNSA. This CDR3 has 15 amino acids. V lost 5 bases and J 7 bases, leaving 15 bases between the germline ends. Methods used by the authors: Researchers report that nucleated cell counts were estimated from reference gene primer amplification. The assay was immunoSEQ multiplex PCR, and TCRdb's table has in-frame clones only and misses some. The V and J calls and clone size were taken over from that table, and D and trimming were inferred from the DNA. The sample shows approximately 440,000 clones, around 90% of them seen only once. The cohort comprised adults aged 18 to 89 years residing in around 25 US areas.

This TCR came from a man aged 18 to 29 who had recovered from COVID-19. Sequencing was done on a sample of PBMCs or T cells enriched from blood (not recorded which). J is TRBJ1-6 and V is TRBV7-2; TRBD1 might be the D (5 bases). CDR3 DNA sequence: TGTGCCAGCAGCAGCGGGACCCCGAGGAATTCACCCCTCCACTTT. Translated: CASSSGTPRNSPLHF. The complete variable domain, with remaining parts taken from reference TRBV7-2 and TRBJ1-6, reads GAGVSQSPSNKVTEKGKDVELRCDPISGHTALYWYRQSLGQGLEFLIYFQGNSAPDKSGLPSDRFSAERTGGSVSTLTIQRTQQEDSAVYLCASSSGTPRNSPLHFGNGTRLTVT.